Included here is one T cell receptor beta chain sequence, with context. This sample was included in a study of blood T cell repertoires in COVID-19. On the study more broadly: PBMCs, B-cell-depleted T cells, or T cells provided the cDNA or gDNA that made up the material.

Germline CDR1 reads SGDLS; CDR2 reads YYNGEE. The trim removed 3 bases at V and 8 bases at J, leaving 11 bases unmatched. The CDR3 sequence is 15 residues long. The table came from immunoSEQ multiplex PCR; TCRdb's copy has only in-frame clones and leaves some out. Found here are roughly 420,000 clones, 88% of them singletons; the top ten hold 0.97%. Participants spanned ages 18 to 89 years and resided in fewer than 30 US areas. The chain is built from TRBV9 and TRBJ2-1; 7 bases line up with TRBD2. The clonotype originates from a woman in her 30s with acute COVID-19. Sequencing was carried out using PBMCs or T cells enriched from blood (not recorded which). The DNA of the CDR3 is TGTGCCAGCAGCGCACATGGGGCTAGCGGCGATGAGCAGTTCTTC. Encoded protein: CASSAHGASGDEQFF. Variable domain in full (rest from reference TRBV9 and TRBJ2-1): DSGVTQTPKHLITATGQRVTLRCSPRSGDLSVYWYQQSLDQGLQFLIQYYNGEERAKGNILERFSAQQFPDLHSELNLSSLELGDSALYFCASSAHGASGDEQFFGPGTRLTVL.